The TCR beta chain under discussion was sequenced for a study of post-analysis software for immune sequencing data. Background on the study: Patients had relapsing-remitting, secondary progressive or progressive-relapsing multiple sclerosis; some lacked subtype. General study points: TRBV5-6, TRBV5-1 and TRBV20-1 belonged to a set of a few TRBV segments that were more frequent in patients than controls. Same-batch samples co-clustered strongly by F measure.

Unique molecular identifiers featured in each of the TCR beta cDNA libraries. TCRdb fed the PCR reads into MiXCR, producing one record per CDR3 protein. The table has some 500,000 distinct CDR3 sequences, roughly 45% seen once; the top ten hold 9% to 13%. The CDR3 runs 15 residues. Germline CDR1 reads LNHNV; CDR2 reads YYDKDF (reference sequence). V was trimmed by 0 bases and J by 0 bases, leaving 9 bases between them. This clonotype was picked up a small number of times. Its antigen is not identified. The chain is built from TRBV15 and TRBJ2-7; D unresolved. The origin of this receptor is a girl under 18 with multiple sclerosis. The material sequenced was blood. CDR3 coding DNA: TGTGCCACCAGCAGAGATAAGGCAAGCTCCTACGAGCAGTACTTC. As protein: CATSRDKASSYEQYF. The variable domain in full, completed from reference TRBV15 and TRBJ2-7, reads DAMVIQNPRYQVTQFGKPVTLSCSQTLNHNVMYWYQQKSSQAPKLLFHYYDKDFNNEADTPDNFQSRRPNTSFCFLDIRSPGLGDTAMYLCATSRDKASSYEQYFGPGTRLTVT.